This TCR beta chain was identified in a study of blood T cell repertoires in COVID-19. Study details: Sources were T cells, B-cell-depleted T cells, or PBMCs; the material itself was cDNA or gDNA.

Recruits, aged roughly 18 to 95 years, lived in 24 US areas. Donors were grouped by their self-reported clinical history. This CDR3 region has 16 residues. Per germline, CDR1 MDHEN and CDR2 SYDVKM. V shed 6 bases, J shed 0 bases, and the junction held 6 bases outside the gene matches. As originally analysed: The assay estimated nucleated cells by amplifying reference gene primers. TCRdb's copy holds only in-frame clones and misses some; the assay was immunoSEQ multiplex PCR. From that table come the V and J calls and clone size; the DNA was used to work out D and trimming. The sample includes approximately 210,000 clones, roughly 90% of them seen just once.

The chain joins TRBV28 to TRBJ1-1; 11 bases line up with TRBD1. The sample consisted of PBMCs or T cells enriched from blood (not recorded which). The receptor comes from a woman aged 18-29 years who had recovered from COVID-19. The DNA of the CDR3 is TGTGCCAGCAGACCAGGACAGGGGGCATTGAACACTGAAGCTTTCTTT. It is translated as CASRPGQGALNTEAFF.